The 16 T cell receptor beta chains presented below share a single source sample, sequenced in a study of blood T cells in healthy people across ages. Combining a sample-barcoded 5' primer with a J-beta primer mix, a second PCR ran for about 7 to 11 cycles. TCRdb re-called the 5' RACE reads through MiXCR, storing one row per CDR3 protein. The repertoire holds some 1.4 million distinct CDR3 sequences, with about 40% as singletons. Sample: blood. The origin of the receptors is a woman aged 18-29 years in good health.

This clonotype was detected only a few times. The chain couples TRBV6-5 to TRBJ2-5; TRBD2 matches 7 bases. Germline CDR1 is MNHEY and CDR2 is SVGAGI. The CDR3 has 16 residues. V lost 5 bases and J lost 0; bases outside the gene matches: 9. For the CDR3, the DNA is TGTGCCAGCAGTAACCACTACGGGGGGTACCAAGAGACCCAGTACTTC. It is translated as CASSNHYGGYQETQYF.

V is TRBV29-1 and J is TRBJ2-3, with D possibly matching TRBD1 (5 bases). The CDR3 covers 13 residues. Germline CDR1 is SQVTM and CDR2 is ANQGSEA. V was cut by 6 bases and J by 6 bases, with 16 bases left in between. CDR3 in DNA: TGCAGCGTGGACCGGTGGCCAGGGGATACGCAGTATTTT. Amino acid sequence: CSVDRWPGDTQYF.

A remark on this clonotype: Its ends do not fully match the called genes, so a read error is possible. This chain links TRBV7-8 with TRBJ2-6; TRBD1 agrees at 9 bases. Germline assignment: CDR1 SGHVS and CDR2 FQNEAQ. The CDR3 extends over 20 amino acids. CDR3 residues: CASSLDERRTGVSGANVPTF. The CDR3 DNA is TGTGCCAGCAGCTTAGATGAGAGGAGGACAGGGGTTTCTGGGGCCAACGTCCCGACTTTC.

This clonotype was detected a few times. In nucleotides, the CDR3 is TGTGCCCGAAGACAGGGAACCCACAATGAGCAGTTCTTC. Translated: CARRQGTHNEQFF. The chain links TRBV2 to TRBJ2-1; TRBD1 matches at 7 bases. This CDR3 contains 13 residues. V lost 11 bases, J lost 5 bases, and 9 bases stayed unmatched. Germline assignment: CDR1 SNHLY and CDR2 FYNNEI. Drawing the rest from reference TRBV2 and TRBJ2-1, the complete variable domain is EPEVTQTPSHQVTQMGQEVILRCVPISNHLYFYWYRQILGQKVEFLVSFYNNEISEKSEIFDDQFSVERPDGSNFTLKIRSTKLEDSAMYFCARRQGTHNEQFFGPGTRLTVL.

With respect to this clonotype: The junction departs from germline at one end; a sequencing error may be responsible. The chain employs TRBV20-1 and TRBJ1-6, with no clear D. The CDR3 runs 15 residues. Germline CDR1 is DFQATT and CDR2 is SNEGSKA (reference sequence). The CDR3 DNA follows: TGCAGTGTTAGAGACGCGGGCGGGTATAATTCACCCCTCCACTTT. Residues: CSVRDAGGYNSPLHF.

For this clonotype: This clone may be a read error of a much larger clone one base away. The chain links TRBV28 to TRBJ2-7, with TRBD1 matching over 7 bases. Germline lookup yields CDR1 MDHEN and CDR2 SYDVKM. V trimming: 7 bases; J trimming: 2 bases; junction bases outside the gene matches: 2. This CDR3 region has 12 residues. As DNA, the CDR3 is TGTGCCAGCAAGACAGGGACCTACGAGCAGTACTTC. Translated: CASKTGTYEQYF.

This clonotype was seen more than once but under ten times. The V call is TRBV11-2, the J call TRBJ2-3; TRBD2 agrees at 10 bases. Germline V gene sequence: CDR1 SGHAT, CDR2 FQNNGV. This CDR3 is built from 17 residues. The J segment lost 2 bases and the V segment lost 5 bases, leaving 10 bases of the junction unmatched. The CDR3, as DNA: TGTGCCAGCAGCCGTCCCCCACTAGCGGGGATCACAGATACGCAGTATTTT. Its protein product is CASSRPPLAGITDTQYF. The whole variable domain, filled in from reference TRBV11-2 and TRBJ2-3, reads EAGVAQSPRYKIIEKRQSVAFWCNPISGHATLYWYQQILGQGPKLLIQFQNNGVVDDSQLPKDRFSAERLKGVDSTLKIQPAKLEDSAVYLCASSRPPLAGITDTQYFGPGTRLTVL.

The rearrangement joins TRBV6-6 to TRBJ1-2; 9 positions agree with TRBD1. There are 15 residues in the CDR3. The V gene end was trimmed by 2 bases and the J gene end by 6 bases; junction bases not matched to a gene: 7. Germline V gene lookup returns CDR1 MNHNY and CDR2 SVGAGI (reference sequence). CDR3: CASSYDRGDVDGYTF. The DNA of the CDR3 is TGTGCCAGCAGTTACGACAGGGGGGATGTGGATGGCTACACCTTC.

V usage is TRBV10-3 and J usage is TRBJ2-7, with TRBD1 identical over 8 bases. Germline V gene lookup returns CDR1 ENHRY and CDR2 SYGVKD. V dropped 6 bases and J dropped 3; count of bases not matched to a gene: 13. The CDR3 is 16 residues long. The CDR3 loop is CAISDKTTGEIYEQYF. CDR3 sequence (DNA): TGTGCCATCAGCGACAAAACGACAGGGGAGATCTACGAGCAGTACTTC.

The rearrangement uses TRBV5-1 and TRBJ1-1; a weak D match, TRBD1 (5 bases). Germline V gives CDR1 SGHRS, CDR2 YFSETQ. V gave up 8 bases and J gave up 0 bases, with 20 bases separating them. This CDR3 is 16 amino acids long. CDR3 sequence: CASLLGGGTMNTEAFF. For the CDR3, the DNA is TGCGCCAGTTTGCTAGGTGGGGGAACCATGAACACTGAAGCTTTCTTT.

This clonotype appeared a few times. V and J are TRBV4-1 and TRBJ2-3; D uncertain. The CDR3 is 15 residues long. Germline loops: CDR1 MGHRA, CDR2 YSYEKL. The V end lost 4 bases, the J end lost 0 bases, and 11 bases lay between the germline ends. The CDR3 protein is CASSRTRISTDTQYF. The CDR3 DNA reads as TGCGCCAGCAGCCGCACACGTATTAGCACAGATACGCAGTATTTT.

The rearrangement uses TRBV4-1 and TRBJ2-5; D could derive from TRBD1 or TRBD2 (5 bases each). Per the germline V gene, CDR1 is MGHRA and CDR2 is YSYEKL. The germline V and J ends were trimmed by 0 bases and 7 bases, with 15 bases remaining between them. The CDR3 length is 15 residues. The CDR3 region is CASSQDQTPGGTQYF. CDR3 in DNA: TGCGCCAGCAGCCAAGATCAAACCCCTGGGGGGACCCAGTACTTC.

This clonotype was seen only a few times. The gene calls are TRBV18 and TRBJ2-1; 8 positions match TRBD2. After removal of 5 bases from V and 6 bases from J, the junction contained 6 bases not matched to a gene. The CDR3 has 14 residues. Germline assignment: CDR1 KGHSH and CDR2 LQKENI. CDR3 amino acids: CASSAGLVSNEQFF. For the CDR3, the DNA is TGTGCCAGCTCAGCGGGACTAGTAAGCAATGAGCAGTTCTTC.

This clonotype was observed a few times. CDR3 residues: CSVEGTGGYQGPGEQETQYF. CDR3 nucleotide sequence: TGCAGCGTTGAAGGAACTGGGGGATATCAGGGTCCAGGGGAGCAAGAGACCCAGTACTTC. The chain recombines TRBV29-1 with TRBJ2-5; D is possibly TRBD1 (6 bases). The ends were cut back, 1 base at V and 2 bases at J, with 29 bases in the middle. CDR3 size: 20 residues. Germline CDR1 reads SQVTM; CDR2 reads ANQGSEA. The entire variable domain, with the rest obtained from reference TRBV29-1 and TRBJ2-5, is as follows: SAVISQKPSRDICQRGTSLTIQCQVDSQVTMMFWYRQQPGQSLTLIATANQGSEATYESGFVIDKFPISRPNLTFSTLTVSNMSPEDSSIYLCSVEGTGGYQGPGEQETQYFGPGTRLLVL.

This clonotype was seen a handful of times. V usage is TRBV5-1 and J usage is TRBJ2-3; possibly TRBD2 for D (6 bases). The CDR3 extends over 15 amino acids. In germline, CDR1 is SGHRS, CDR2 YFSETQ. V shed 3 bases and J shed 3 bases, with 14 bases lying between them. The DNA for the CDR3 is TGCGCCAGCAGCTGGATCTCTCGGGGGACAGATACGCAGTATTTT. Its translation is CASSWISRGTDTQYF.

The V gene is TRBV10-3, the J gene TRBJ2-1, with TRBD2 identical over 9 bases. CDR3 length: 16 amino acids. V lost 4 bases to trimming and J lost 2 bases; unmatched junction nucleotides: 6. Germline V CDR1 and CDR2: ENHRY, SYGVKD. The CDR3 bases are TGTGCCATCAGTGGGCCGACTAGCGGTACCTACAATGAGCAGTTCTTC. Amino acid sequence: CAISGPTSGTYNEQFF.